This is a list of T cell receptor beta chains from one sample in a study of blood T cell repertoires in COVID-19. Assay: immunoSEQ multiplex PCR; the TCRdb copy retains only in-frame clones and omits some. The data contain some 60,000 clones, approximately 91% of them seen just once; the ten biggest clones take up around 1.5%. Sequences were obtained from peripheral blood. The receptor set was obtained from a human donor in a cohort sampled during active COVID-19. Each CDR3 is given with its conserved first and last residue. A D gene is named only where the DNA matches it firmly. Not all rows give a size; the values are once, few, many and, for expanded clones, a class.

V,D,size,J,CDR3,DNA
TRBV13,.,once,TRBJ2-7,CASSPTVRGYEQYF,TGTGCCAGCAGCCCGACAGTGCGGGGCTACGAGCAGTACTTC
TRBV19,TRBD1,.,TRBJ1-1,CASSDRDFTEAFF,TGTGCCAGTAGTGACAGGGATTTTACTGAAGCTTTCTTT
TRBV5-1,TRBD1,once,TRBJ1-1,CASSRDRSAEAFF,TGCGCCAGCAGTCGGGACAGGAGCGCTGAAGCTTTCTTT
TRBV2,.,.,TRBJ1-4,CASSERTVRGEKLFF,TGTGCCAGCAGTGAAAGGACAGTCCGGGGTGAAAAACTGTTTTTT
TRBV3-1/TRBV3-2,.,once,TRBJ1-4,CASSQDRRGGIEKLFF,TGTGCCAGCAGCCAAGATCGGCGGGGAGGAATTGAAAAACTGTTTTTT
TRBV9,.,once,TRBJ2-7,CASSVEGSYEQYF,TGTGCCAGCAGCGTTGAGGGTTCGTACGAGCAGTACTTC
TRBV7-3,TRBD1,.,TRBJ2-1,CASSQTGGSYNEQFF,TGTGCCAGCAGCCAGACAGGGGGGTCCTACAATGAGCAGTTCTTC
TRBV4-2,TRBD2,.,TRBJ2-3,CASSQVRAGGEDTQYF,TGTGCCAGCAGCCAAGTTCGAGCGGGAGGTGAGGATACGCAGTATTTT
TRBV4-2,.,few,TRBJ2-2,CASSQDVSGWNTGELFF,TGTGCCAGCAGCCAAGATGTAAGCGGCTGGAACACCGGGGAGCTGTTTTTT
TRBV5-1,.,.,TRBJ2-2,CASSLANTGELFF,TGCGCCAGCAGTTTAGCCAACACCGGGGAGCTGTTTTTT
TRBV11-2,TRBD2,.,TRBJ2-2,CASSLQTSSGGELFF,TGTGCCAGCAGCTTACAAACTTCTAGCGGCGGGGAGCTGTTTTTT
TRBV10-3,TRBD1,few,TRBJ1-1,CATQGALNTEAFF,TGTGCCACCCAGGGGGCTTTGAACACTGAAGCTTTCTTT
TRBV15,.,.,TRBJ1-5,CATSQGSRQPQHF,TGTGCCACCAGCCAGGGGAGTAGGCAGCCCCAGCATTTT
TRBV5-1,TRBD2,.,TRBJ2-1,CASSLGTSGIHEQFF,TGCGCCAGCAGCCTCGGGACTAGCGGGATACATGAGCAGTTCTTC
TRBV5-1,.,once,TRBJ1-4,CASSLVAEDEKLFF,TGCGCCAGCAGCTTGGTTGCCGAGGATGAAAAACTGTTTTTT
TRBV19,TRBD1,.,TRBJ2-7,CASSVQGAVLNEQYF,TGTGCCAGTAGTGTACAGGGGGCAGTTTTGAACGAGCAGTACTTC
TRBV5-1,.,.,TRBJ2-7,CASSLDSSFSYEQYF,TGCGCCAGCAGCTTGGACAGCTCCTTCTCCTACGAGCAGTACTTC
TRBV11-3,.,.,TRBJ2-7,CASSLGPPSSHEQYF,TGTGCCAGCAGCTTAGGCCCACCTAGCTCCCACGAGCAGTACTTC
TRBV7-2,.,.,TRBJ2-7,CASSLKTAAPGLEQYF,TGTGCCAGCAGCTTAAAGACAGCAGCCCCCGGCTTGGAGCAGTACTTC
TRBV25-1,.,.,TRBJ1-2,CASSDGESGNYGYTF,TGTGCCAGCAGTGATGGAGAGTCGGGGAACTATGGCTACACCTTC
TRBV5-8,TRBD2,.,TRBJ2-7,CASSSLAGLSYEQYF,TGTGCCAGCAGCTCCCTAGCGGGCCTTTCCTACGAGCAGTACTTC
TRBV7-2,.,.,TRBJ2-5,CASSLGDGGWETQYF,TGTGCCAGCAGCTTAGGGGATGGAGGGTGGGAGACCCAGTACTTC
TRBV6-1,TRBD2,.,TRBJ2-7,CASSARLAGGFGPYEQYF,TGTGCCAGCAGTGCAAGACTAGCGGGAGGATTTGGGCCGTACGAGCAGTACTTC
TRBV11-2,TRBD1,.,TRBJ1-1,CASRTTTGGAVEAFF,TGTGCCAGCAGAACTACTACAGGGGGCGCGGTTGAAGCTTTCTTT
TRBV28,.,.,TRBJ1-1,CASKTVNSMNTEAFF,TGTGCCAGCAAAACCGTGAACTCAATGAACACTGAAGCTTTCTTT
TRBV6-1,.,once,TRBJ2-5,CASSEGPGLPPQETQYF,TGTGCCAGCAGTGAAGGTCCAGGGTTGCCCCCCCAAGAGACCCAGTACTTC
TRBV7-2,.,.,TRBJ1-5,CASSFPGSQPQHF,TGTGCCAGCAGCTTCCCGGGGAGTCAGCCCCAGCATTTT
TRBV28,.,.,TRBJ1-5,CASSLLVPSVGNQPQHF,TGTGCCAGCAGTTTACTGGTTCCTAGTGTGGGCAATCAGCCCCAGCATTTT
TRBV15,.,.,TRBJ1-3,CATRPRPGLGSGNTIYF,TGTGCCACCAGACCCCGACCGGGACTCGGCTCTGGAAACACCATATATTTT
TRBV6-2/TRBV6-3,TRBD2,.,TRBJ2-1,CASSYGLADASAYNEQFF,TGTGCCAGCAGTTACGGTCTAGCGGATGCCTCAGCCTACAATGAGCAGTTCTTC
TRBV19,TRBD1,.,TRBJ1-2,CASSISQGSGYGYTF,TGTGCCAGTAGTATTTCACAGGGGAGTGGGTATGGCTACACCTTC
TRBV4-2,TRBD1,once,TRBJ2-7,CASSLSTGQAAYEQYF,TGTGCCAGCAGCCTGAGCACGGGACAGGCGGCCTACGAGCAGTACTTC
TRBV4-3,.,.,TRBJ2-5,CASSQEAPGGETQYF,TGCGCCAGCAGCCAAGAAGCCCCAGGGGGGGAGACCCAGTACTTC
TRBV7-2,TRBD2,once,TRBJ2-1,CASSSRTSGNYNEQFF,TGTGCCAGCAGCTCTAGGACTAGCGGGAATTACAATGAGCAGTTCTTC
TRBV5-8,TRBD1,.,TRBJ2-7,CASSFGGQVLLSSYEQYF,TGTGCCAGCAGCTTCGGGGGACAGGTGTTATTGAGCTCCTACGAGCAGTACTTC
TRBV9,TRBD2,.,TRBJ2-2,CASSVGGRAETGELFF,TGTGCCAGCAGCGTAGGCGGGAGGGCTGAAACCGGGGAGCTGTTTTTT
TRBV27,.,.,TRBJ2-4,CASSLGGRGNIQYF,TGTGCCAGCAGTTTAGGGGGGCGGGGGAACATTCAGTACTTC
TRBV19,TRBD1,.,TRBJ1-5,CASSIGQGRLEPQHF,TGTGCCAGTAGTATAGGACAGGGGCGATTGGAGCCCCAGCATTTT
TRBV24-1,TRBD2,.,TRBJ2-1,CATSDTGTRFDNEQFF,TGTGCCACCAGTGATACCGGGACTAGGTTCGACAATGAGCAGTTCTTC
TRBV9,TRBD2,.,TRBJ2-1,CASSVEAGAVNEQFF,TGTGCCAGCAGCGTAGAAGCGGGAGCGGTCAATGAGCAGTTCTTC
TRBV6-2/TRBV6-3,TRBD2,.,TRBJ2-1,CASSYSAGGFESYNEQFF,TGTGCCAGCAGTTACTCAGCGGGAGGGTTCGAGTCCTACAATGAGCAGTTCTTC
TRBV20-1,.,.,TRBJ1-4,CSALAGELFF,TGCAGTGCCCTTGCCGGGGAACTGTTTTTT
TRBV18,TRBD1,.,TRBJ1-5,CASSGQTGEVQPQHF,TGTGCCAGCTCCGGACAGACAGGGGAAGTTCAGCCCCAGCATTTT